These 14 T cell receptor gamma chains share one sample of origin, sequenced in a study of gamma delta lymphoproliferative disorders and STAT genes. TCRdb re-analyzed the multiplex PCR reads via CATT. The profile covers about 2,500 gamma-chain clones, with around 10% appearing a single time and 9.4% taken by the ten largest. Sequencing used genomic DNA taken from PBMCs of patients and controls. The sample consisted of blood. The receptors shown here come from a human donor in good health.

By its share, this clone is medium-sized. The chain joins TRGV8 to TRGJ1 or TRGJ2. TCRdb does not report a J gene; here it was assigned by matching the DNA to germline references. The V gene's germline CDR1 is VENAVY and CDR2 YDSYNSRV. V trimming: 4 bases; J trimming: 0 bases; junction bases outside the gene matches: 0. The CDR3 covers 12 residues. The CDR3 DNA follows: TGTGCCACCTGGGAGAATTATTATAAGAAACTCTTT. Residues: CATWENYYKKLF.

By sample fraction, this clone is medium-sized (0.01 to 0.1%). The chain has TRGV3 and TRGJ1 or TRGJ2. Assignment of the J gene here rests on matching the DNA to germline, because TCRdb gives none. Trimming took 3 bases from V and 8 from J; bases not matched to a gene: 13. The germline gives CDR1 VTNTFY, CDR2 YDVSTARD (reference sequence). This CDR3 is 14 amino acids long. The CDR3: CATWDLPLCDKKLF. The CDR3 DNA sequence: TGTGCCACCTGGGACTTACCCCTGTGCGATAAGAAACTCTTT.

The CDR3 is CATFTGWFKIF. The CDR3 coding sequence is TGTGCCACGTTCACTGGTTGGTTCAAGATATTT. This sequence joins TRGV3 and TRGJP1. Germline matching of the DNA provided the J gene here, since TCRdb leaves it blank. Germline-derived CDR1 and CDR2 are VTNTFY and YDVSTARD (reference sequence). Unmatched junction bases numbered 3, after V lost 10 bases and J lost 4 bases. The CDR3 length is 11 residues.

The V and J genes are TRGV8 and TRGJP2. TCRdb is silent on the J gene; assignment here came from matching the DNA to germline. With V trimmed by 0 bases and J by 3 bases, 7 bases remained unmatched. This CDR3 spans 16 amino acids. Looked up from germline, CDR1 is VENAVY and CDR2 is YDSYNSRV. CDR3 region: CATWDRNRGSDWIKTF. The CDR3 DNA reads TGTGCCACCTGGGATAGGAATCGAGGTAGTGATTGGATCAAGACGTTT.

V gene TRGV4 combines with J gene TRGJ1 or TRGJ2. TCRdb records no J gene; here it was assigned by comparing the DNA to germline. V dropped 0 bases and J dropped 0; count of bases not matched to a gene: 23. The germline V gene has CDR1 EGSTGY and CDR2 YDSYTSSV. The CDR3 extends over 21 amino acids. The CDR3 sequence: CATWDGPGRSAPVSNYYKKLF. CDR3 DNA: TGTGCCACCTGGGATGGGCCGGGCCGCTCGGCCCCCGTATCGAATTATTATAAGAAACTCTTT.

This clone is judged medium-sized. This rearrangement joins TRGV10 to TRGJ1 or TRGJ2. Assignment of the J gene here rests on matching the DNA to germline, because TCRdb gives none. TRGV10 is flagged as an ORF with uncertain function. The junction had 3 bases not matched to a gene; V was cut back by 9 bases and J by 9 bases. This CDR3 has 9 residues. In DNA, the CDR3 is TGTGCTGCGTGTCGTAAGAAACTCTTT. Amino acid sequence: CAACRKKLF.

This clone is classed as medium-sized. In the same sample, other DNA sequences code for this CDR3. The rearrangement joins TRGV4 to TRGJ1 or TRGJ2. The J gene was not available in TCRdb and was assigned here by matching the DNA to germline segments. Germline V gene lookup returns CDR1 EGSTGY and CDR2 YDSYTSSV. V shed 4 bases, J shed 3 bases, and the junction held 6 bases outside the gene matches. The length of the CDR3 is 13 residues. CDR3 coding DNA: TGTGCCACCTGGGACGGACGTTATTATAAGAAACTCTTT. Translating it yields CATWDGRYYKKLF.

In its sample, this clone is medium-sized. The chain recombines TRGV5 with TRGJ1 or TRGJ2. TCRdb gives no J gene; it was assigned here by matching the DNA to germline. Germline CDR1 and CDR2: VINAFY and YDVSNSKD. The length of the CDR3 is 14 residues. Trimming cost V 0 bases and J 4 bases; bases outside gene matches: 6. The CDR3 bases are TGTGCCACCTGGGACAGGCATGGATATTATAAGAAACTCTTT. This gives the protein CATWDRHGYYKKLF.

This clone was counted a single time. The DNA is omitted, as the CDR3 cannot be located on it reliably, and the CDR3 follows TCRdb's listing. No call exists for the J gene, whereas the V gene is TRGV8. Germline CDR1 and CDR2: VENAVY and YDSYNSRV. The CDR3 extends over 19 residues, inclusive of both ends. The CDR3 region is CATWESNIIRNSLAVEQHF.

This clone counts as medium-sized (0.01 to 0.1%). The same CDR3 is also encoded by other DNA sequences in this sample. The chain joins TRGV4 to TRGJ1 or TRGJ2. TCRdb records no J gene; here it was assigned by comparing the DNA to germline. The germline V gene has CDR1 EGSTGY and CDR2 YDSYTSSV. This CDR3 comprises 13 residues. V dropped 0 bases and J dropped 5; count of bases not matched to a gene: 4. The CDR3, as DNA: TGTGCCACCTGGGATGGGCCGGATTATAAGAAACTCTTT. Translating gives CATWDGPDYKKLF.

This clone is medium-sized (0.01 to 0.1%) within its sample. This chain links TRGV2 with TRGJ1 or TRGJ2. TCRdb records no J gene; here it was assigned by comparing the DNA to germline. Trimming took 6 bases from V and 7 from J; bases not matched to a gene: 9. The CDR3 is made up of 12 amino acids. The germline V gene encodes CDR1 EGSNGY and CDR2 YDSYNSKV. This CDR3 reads CATWIRGYKKLF. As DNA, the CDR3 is TGTGCCACCTGGATAAGGGGATATAAGAAACTCTTT.

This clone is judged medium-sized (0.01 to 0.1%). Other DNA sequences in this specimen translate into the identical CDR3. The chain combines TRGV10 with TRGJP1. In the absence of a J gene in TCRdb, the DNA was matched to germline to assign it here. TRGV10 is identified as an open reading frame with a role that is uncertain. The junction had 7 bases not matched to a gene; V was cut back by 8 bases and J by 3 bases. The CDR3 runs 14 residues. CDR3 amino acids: CAAWDLATGWFKIF. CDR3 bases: TGTGCTGCGTGGGATTTAGCCACTGGTTGGTTCAAGATATTT.

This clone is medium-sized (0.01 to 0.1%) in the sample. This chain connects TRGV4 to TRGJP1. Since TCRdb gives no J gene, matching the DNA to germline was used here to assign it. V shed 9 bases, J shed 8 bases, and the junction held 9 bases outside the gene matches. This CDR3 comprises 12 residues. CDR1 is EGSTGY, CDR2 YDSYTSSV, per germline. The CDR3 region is CATPGRGWFKIF. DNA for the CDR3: TGTGCCACCCCGGGTCGGGGTTGGTTCAAGATATTT.

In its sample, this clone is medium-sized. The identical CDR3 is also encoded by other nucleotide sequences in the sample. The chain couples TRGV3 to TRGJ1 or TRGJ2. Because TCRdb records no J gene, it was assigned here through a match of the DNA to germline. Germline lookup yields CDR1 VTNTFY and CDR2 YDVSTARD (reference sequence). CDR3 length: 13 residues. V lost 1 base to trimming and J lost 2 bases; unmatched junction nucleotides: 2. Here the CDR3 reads CATWDSYYYKKLF. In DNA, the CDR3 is TGTGCCACCTGGGACAGTTATTATTATAAGAAACTCTTT.